The 20 T cell receptor beta chains below come from one sample, sequenced in a study of spatial heterogeneity in lung cancer. TCRdb re-called the 5' RACE reads with MiXCR, one entry per CDR3 protein. The data show roughly 99,000 distinct CDR3 sequences, approximately 19% seen once. Regarding time point: blood at routine non-recurrence follow-up after resection. The sequences come from PBMCs, collected at follow-up. The source of these receptors is a male donor with early-stage non-small cell lung cancer.

The chain carries TRBV9 and TRBJ2-1; D perhaps matches TRBD1 (5 bases). Germline CDR1 SGDLS, CDR2 YYNGEE. The CDR3 is made up of 13 amino acids. Trimming removed 3 bases from V and 12 bases from J, with 16 bases in between. Here the CDR3 DNA reads TGTGCCAGCAGCGCCCGACAGAAAGGCTGGCAGTTCTTC. Translating gives CASSARQKGWQFF.

The rearrangement joins TRBV4-1 to TRBJ2-5; TRBD1 agrees at 8 bases. The CDR3 has 16 amino acids. V gave up 1 base and J gave up 6 bases; unmatched junction bases: 10. The germline CDR1 and CDR2 sequences are MGHRA and YSYEKL. CDR3 loop: CASSQAVDRVRQTQYF. CDR3 nucleotides: TGCGCCAGCAGCCAAGCCGTGGACAGGGTCCGCCAGACCCAGTACTTC.

This clonotype was picked up many times. The rearrangement joins TRBV25-1 to TRBJ2-7; D is perhaps TRBD2 (7 bases). CDR1 MGHDK and CDR2 SYGVNS come from the germline V gene. The CDR3 is 16 amino acids. Deletions cut 4 bases from V and 2 bases from J, with 18 bases between. The CDR3 nucleotides are TGTGCCAGCAGTGGGAATCGGGAGGCAGGGGCCTACGAGCAGTACTTC. Translation gives CASSGNREAGAYEQYF.

The J gene is TRBJ2-1, the V gene TRBV5-4; 7 bases match TRBD1. The CDR3 contains 15 residues. Germline assignment: CDR1 SGHNT and CDR2 YYREEE (reference sequence). Trimming took 2 bases from V and 4 from J; bases not matched to a gene: 6. The CDR3 sequence is CASSLPGQLYNEQFF. The CDR3 DNA reads as TGTGCCAGCAGCTTACCGGGACAGTTATACAATGAGCAGTTCTTC.

This chain uses TRBV19 with TRBJ1-1, with D unclear. Germline V gene data show CDR1 as LNHDA and CDR2 as SQIVND (reference sequence). Trimming shortened V by 7 bases and J by 4 bases, and 13 bases separated the two germline ends. This CDR3 contains 13 residues. CDR3: CASTRQTSTEAFF. CDR3 nucleotides: TGTGCCAGTACGAGACAAACGAGCACTGAAGCTTTCTTT.

This rearrangement joins TRBV12-3 or TRBV12-4 to TRBJ1-5, with a tentative D call TRBD1 (5 bases). CDR3 length: 14 residues. The germline V and J ends were trimmed by 4 bases and 6 bases, with 13 bases remaining between them. CDR3 DNA: TGTGCCAGCAGTTGGGGCGCCGGGTCTCAGCCCCAGCATTTT. As protein: CASSWGAGSQPQHF.

This clonotype was seen repeatedly, ten times or more. The chain recombines TRBV5-1 with TRBJ2-2, with D tentatively TRBD1 (6 bases). Germline lookup yields CDR1 SGHRS and CDR2 YFSETQ. V was pared by 0 bases and J by 2 bases, with 8 bases between. The CDR3 spans 15 residues. CDR3 region: CASSLDRVNTGELFF. The CDR3 DNA is TGCGCCAGCAGCTTGGACAGGGTAAACACCGGGGAGCTGTTTTTT.

The chain joins TRBV5-6 to TRBJ2-4, with 11 bases that match TRBD2. Germline lookup yields CDR1 SGHDT and CDR2 YYEEEE. The J segment lost 0 bases and the V segment lost 3 bases, leaving 11 bases of the junction unmatched. The CDR3 is 19 amino acids. The CDR3 DNA follows: TGTGCCAGCAGCTCCTCTAGCGGGAGGCCCGATATAGCCAAAAACATTCAGTACTTC. The encoded protein is CASSSSSGRPDIAKNIQYF.

CDR3 sequence reads: CASGLPGQAKNIQYF. CDR3 nucleotide sequence: TGTGCTAGTGGTTTGCCGGGACAGGCCAAAAACATTCAGTACTTC. The chain combines TRBV12-5 with TRBJ2-4, with 7 bases matching TRBD1. This CDR3 has 15 residues. Trimming cost V 2 bases and J 1 base; bases outside gene matches: 2. CDR1 is LGHNT, CDR2 FRNRAP, per germline.

In this sample, this clonotype turned up a few times. This chain links TRBV9 with TRBJ2-2; 7 nucleotides align to TRBD2. The CDR3 has 16 amino acids. V was clipped by 3 bases and J by 8 bases; unmatched bases: 13. Germline V gives CDR1 SGDLS, CDR2 YYNGEE. This CDR3 is CASSDMVAGDSGELFF. The CDR3 DNA sequence: TGTGCCAGCAGCGATATGGTTGCGGGAGACTCTGGGGAGCTGTTTTTT.

Only a few counts were recorded for this clonotype. The rearrangement links TRBV7-2 to TRBJ1-1; D is possibly TRBD1 (5 bases). Germline-derived CDR1 and CDR2 are SGHTA and FQGNSA. V was shortened by 5 bases and J by 7 bases, with 14 bases between the two germline ends. This CDR3 has 13 residues. DNA of the CDR3: TGTGCCAGCAGCACCCAGGGTGCCGTTGAAGCTTTCTTT. This encodes CASSTQGAVEAFF.

This chain uses TRBV2 with TRBJ2-1; 16 bases line up with TRBD2. Looked up from germline, CDR1 is SNHLY and CDR2 is FYNNEI. The ends lost 1 base at V and 1 base at J; junction bases unmatched: 16. The CDR3 loop spans 23 amino acids. The CDR3 is CASSEEEGTSGGAFISSYNEQFF. CDR3 coding DNA: TGTGCCAGCAGTGAAGAAGAAGGGACTAGCGGGGGGGCCTTTATTTCGTCCTACAATGAGCAGTTCTTC.

The chain joins TRBV7-9 to TRBJ2-7; D is ambiguous. The CDR3 totals 15 residues. From germline, CDR1 is SEHNR and CDR2 FQNEAQ (reference sequence). V was shortened by 6 bases and J by 2 bases, with 17 bases between the two germline ends. The CDR3 DNA reads as TGTGCCAGCAGGAGAAGGCGACCTATCGCCTACGAGCAGTACGTC. Translating gives CASRRRRPIAYEQYV.

DNA for the CDR3: TGTGCCAGTATGCCGGGACAGGGGCGTTATCAGCCCCAGCATTTT. It translates to CASMPGQGRYQPQHF. The chain combines TRBV19 with TRBJ1-5, with 10 bases fitting TRBD1. The CDR3 is 15 residues long. Germline lookup yields CDR1 LNHDA and CDR2 SQIVND (reference sequence). The junction had 8 bases not matched to a gene; V was cut back by 7 bases and J by 5 bases.

This clonotype was picked up a small number of times. The chain carries TRBV7-8 and TRBJ1-2; 10 nucleotides line up with TRBD1. Germline values: CDR1 SGHVS, CDR2 FQNEAQ. V was pared by 3 bases and J by 6 bases, with 4 bases of the junction left unmatched. The CDR3 runs to 14 residues. The DNA of the CDR3 is TGTGCCAGCAGCTTGCAGACAGGGGGCGATGGCTACACCTTC. It yields the protein CASSLQTGGDGYTF. The full variable domain, completed using reference TRBV7-8 and TRBJ1-2, is GAGVSQSPRYKVAKRGQDVALRCDPISGHVSLFWYQQALGQGPEFLTYFQNEAQLDKSGLPSDRFFAERPEGSVSTLKIQRTQQEDSAVYLCASSLQTGGDGYTFGSGTRLTVV.

This clonotype was recorded a few times. The chain has TRBV9 and TRBJ2-2; 7 nucleotides align to TRBD1. The junction had 5 bases not matched to a gene; V was cut back by 3 bases and J by 0 bases. The length of the CDR3 is 16 residues. Per germline, CDR1 SGDLS and CDR2 YYNGEE. The CDR3 coding sequence is TGTGCCAGCAGCGCGACAGGGTTCGCGAACACCGGGGAGCTGTTTTTT. Translating it yields CASSATGFANTGELFF. Variable domain in full (rest from reference TRBV9 and TRBJ2-2): DSGVTQTPKHLITATGQRVTLRCSPRSGDLSVYWYQQSLDQGLQFLIQYYNGEERAKGNILERFSAQQFPDLHSELNLSSLELGDSALYFCASSATGFANTGELFFGEGSRLTVL.

The chain combines TRBV7-6 with TRBJ1-6; D not resolved. This CDR3 is 13 amino acids long. V shed 5 bases and J shed 9 bases, with 11 bases lying between them. Germline lookup yields CDR1 SGHVS and CDR2 FNYEAQ. In DNA form, the CDR3 reads TGTGCCAGCAGCCCGGGTCCCTCTTCACCCCTCCACTTT. Its translation: CASSPGPSSPLHF.

The V gene is TRBV4-1, the J gene TRBJ1-2, with D perhaps matching TRBD1 (5 bases). Germline CDR1 and CDR2: MGHRA and YSYEKL. This CDR3 contains 13 residues. The germline V and J ends were trimmed by 0 bases and 5 bases, with 7 bases remaining between them. The CDR3 bases are TGCGCCAGCAGCCAAGACAGGGATTATGGCTACACCTTC. It codes for CASSQDRDYGYTF.

The chain joins TRBV20-1 to TRBJ2-7; 8 nucleotides line up with TRBD2. Unmatched junction bases numbered 10, after V lost 5 bases and J lost 4 bases. The germline V gene encodes CDR1 DFQATT and CDR2 SNEGSKA (reference sequence). There are 14 residues in the CDR3. CDR3 amino acids: CSAESGSGRYEQYF. CDR3 in DNA: TGCAGTGCTGAAAGCGGGAGCGGTAGATACGAGCAGTACTTC.

There are many counts of this clonotype. CDR3 sequence: CASSTSATGGTGELFF. The CDR3 DNA reads as TGTGCCAGCAGCACCTCAGCCACAGGGGGGACCGGGGAGCTGTTTTTT. This chain joins TRBV11-1 and TRBJ2-2; 8 positions agree with TRBD1. In germline, CDR1 is SGHAT, CDR2 FQDESV (reference sequence). The trim removed 5 bases at V and 5 bases at J, leaving 10 bases unmatched. The CDR3 runs to 16 residues.